Included here is one T cell receptor (beta chain) sequence, with context. This entry is derived from a study of blood T cell repertoires in COVID-19. Clones were sequenced by immunoSEQ multiplex PCR, and TCRdb holds only the in-frame ones, with some missing. This sample yields approximately 98,000 clones, of which 88% are seen a single time; over 2% belongs to the top ten. The TCR sequence derives from a human donor in a cohort sampled during active COVID-19. Source material: peripheral blood.

The chain's CDR3 is CASSQTTRDSPLHF. CDR3 DNA: TGTGCCAGCAGTCAAACCACTCGGGATTCACCCCTCCACTTT. The rearrangement joins TRBV6-5 to TRBJ1-6; D ambiguous. The V end lost 5 bases, the J end lost 8 bases, and 13 bases lay between the germline ends. The CDR3 runs to 14 residues. CDR1 and CDR2 from the germline V gene are MNHEY and SVGAGI.